This passage covers 17 T cell receptor beta chains from one sample sequenced in a study of blood T cell repertoires in COVID-19 (dated by TCRdb to the early 2020s). Libraries were constructed by the immunoSEQ multiplex PCR assay. TCRdb re-hosts the immuneACCESS table, in-frame sequences only. Its copies lack some clones; in the studies checked, an unresolved V gene accounts for under half of them, and the cause for the rest is not known. The sample table holds about 130,000 clones, of which 70% to 80% were seen once. The ten top clones hold 10% to 11% of the sample. What was sequenced was peripheral blood. The receptor source for this set is a man between 60 and 75 years old who had recovered from COVID-19.

The V call is TRBV19, the J call TRBJ1-3, with D uncertain. This CDR3 has 14 amino acids. V lost 0 bases and J lost 4, with 7 bases in between. CDR1 and CDR2 (germline): LNHDA, SQIVND (reference sequence). As DNA, the CDR3 is TGTGCCAGTAGTATAGACCACAGCGGAAACACCATATATTTT. Protein sequence: CASSIDHSGNTIYF.

The CDR3, as DNA: TGCGCCAGCAGCACCGGGACTAGCGGGTCCTCTGGGGCCAACGTCCTGACTTTC. This sequence encodes CASSTGTSGSSGANVLTF. J is TRBJ2-6 and V is TRBV5-1; 12 bases line up with TRBD2. The ends lost 4 bases at V and 0 bases at J; junction bases unmatched: 5. The CDR3 has 18 amino acids. Germline CDR1 is SGHRS and CDR2 is YFSETQ. The entire variable domain, with the rest obtained from reference TRBV5-1 and TRBJ2-6, is as follows: KAGVTQTPRYLIKTRGQQVTLSCSPISGHRSVSWYQQTPGQGLQFLFEYFSETQRNKGNFPGRFSGRQFSNSRSEMNVSTLELGDSALYLCASSTGTSGSSGANVLTFGAGSRLTVL.

The chain combines TRBV19 with TRBJ2-7; TRBD1 aligns across 9 bases. The CDR3 contains 14 residues. In germline, CDR1 is LNHDA, CDR2 SQIVND (reference sequence). The J segment lost 4 bases and the V segment lost 5 bases, leaving 6 bases of the junction unmatched. The CDR3 region is CASSLGQGPYEQYF. The CDR3 region has the DNA TGTGCCAGTAGTCTGGGACAGGGACCTTACGAGCAGTACTTC.

The chain joins TRBV7-2 to TRBJ2-6; D gene unclear. CDR1 and CDR2 from the germline V gene are SGHTA and FQGNSA. The V and J ends lost 5 bases and 4 bases respectively, with 12 bases between them. CDR3 length equals 15 residues. CDR3 protein: CASSILRSGANVLTF. In nucleotides, the CDR3 is TGTGCCAGCAGCATTCTGAGGTCCGGGGCCAACGTCCTGACTTTC.

The J gene is TRBJ2-7, the V gene TRBV28; D is possibly TRBD1 (5 bases). This CDR3 is built from 12 residues. The germline V and J ends were trimmed by 6 bases and 6 bases, with 12 bases remaining between them. Germline V gene data show CDR1 as MDHEN and CDR2 as SYDVKM. CDR3 residues: CASSRQSIEQYF. The CDR3 DNA reads TGTGCCAGCAGCCGACAGAGTATCGAGCAGTACTTC.

J is TRBJ2-6 and V is TRBV7-2, with TRBD1 identical over 10 bases. Germline CDR1 reads SGHTA; CDR2 reads FQGNSA. This CDR3 region has 17 residues. After removal of 2 bases from V and 1 base from J, the junction contained 2 bases not matched to a gene. DNA of the CDR3: TGTGCCAGCAGCTTAAGACAGGGGGCATCTGGGGCCAACGTCCTGACTTTC. As protein: CASSLRQGASGANVLTF.

V and J are TRBV27 and TRBJ2-5, with 8 bases aligning to TRBD2. Germline CDR1 is MNHEY and CDR2 is SMNVEV (reference sequence). CDR3 length: 15 amino acids. Germline trimming cut 5 bases from V and 3 bases from J; bases unmatched to any gene: 8. The CDR3 protein is CASSPPGLAKETQYF. For the CDR3, the DNA is TGTGCCAGCAGTCCCCCCGGACTAGCAAAAGAGACCCAGTACTTC.

The chain employs TRBV5-8 and TRBJ2-6; 7 bases are shared with TRBD1. The germline V gene encodes CDR1 SGHTS and CDR2 YDEGEE. V was pared by 0 bases and J by 1 base, with 4 bases of the junction left unmatched. The CDR3 totals 17 residues. As DNA, the CDR3 is TGTGCCAGCAGCTTGGACAGGGGAAGGTCTGGGGCCAACGTCCTGACTTTC. The encoded protein is CASSLDRGRSGANVLTF.

The rearrangement uses TRBV27 and TRBJ2-1; D is undetermined. The CDR3 sequence is 15 residues long. The V end lost 5 bases, the J end lost 4 bases, and 15 bases lay between the germline ends. The germline CDR1 and CDR2 sequences are MNHEY and SMNVEV (reference sequence). The CDR3 coding sequence is TGTGCCAGCAGTCGAGACATTACCCATTACAATGAGCAGTTCTTC. This encodes CASSRDITHYNEQFF.

The rearrangement uses TRBV4-3 and TRBJ2-1; no definite D call. The germline V gene has CDR1 LGHNA and CDR2 YSLEER. The CDR3 loop spans 15 amino acids. Trimming left V 1 base short and J 4 bases short, with 11 bases between. The CDR3 DNA follows: TGCGCCAGCAGCCAAGGCGAAACCCTTTACAATGAGCAGTTCTTC. Amino acid sequence: CASSQGETLYNEQFF.

This clone was seen just once. Other DNA variants within this sample encode the same CDR3. The chain links TRBV7-3 to TRBJ2-2; perhaps TRBD1 as D (5 bases). CDR1 SGHTA and CDR2 FQGTGA come from the germline V gene. Trimming removed 0 bases from V and 2 bases from J, with 7 bases in between. The CDR3 covers 15 residues. The CDR3 protein is CASSLTGVNTGELFF. The DNA for the CDR3 is TGTGCCAGCAGCTTAACAGGGGTAAACACCGGGGAGCTGTTTTTT.

This chain links TRBV18 with TRBJ2-7; tentative D call: TRBD1 (5 bases). The CDR3 covers 13 residues. The germline gives CDR1 KGHSH, CDR2 LQKENI. Trimming removed 0 bases from V and 6 bases from J, with 9 bases in between. Here the CDR3 reads CASSPPQVGEQYF. DNA for the CDR3: TGTGCCAGCTCACCACCACAGGTGGGCGAGCAGTACTTC.

This clone appeared a single time. A junction end diverges from the germline sequence, so it may reflect a read error. This chain links TRBV4-1 with TRBJ1-2; TRBD1 aligns across 7 bases. This CDR3 region has 16 residues. CDR1 MGHRA and CDR2 YSYEKL come from the germline V gene. The CDR3 nucleotides read TGCGCCAGCAGACAAGGGGCAGGCAGGGGGAACTATGGCTACACCTTC. Its translation is CASRQGAGRGNYGYTF.

This chain uses TRBV3-1 (or the pseudogene TRBV3-2) with TRBJ1-5; 11 nucleotides line up with TRBD1. Germline lookup yields CDR1 LGHDT and CDR2 YNNKEL (reference sequence). This CDR3 has 18 amino acids. Trimming took 0 bases from V and 1 from J; bases not matched to a gene: 5. The DNA of the CDR3 is TGTGCCAGCAGCCAAGATTCGGGACAGGGGGTCAGCAATCAGCCCCAGCATTTT. Amino acids: CASSQDSGQGVSNQPQHF.

This chain connects TRBV19 to TRBJ2-7; TRBD1 is a possible D gene (6 bases). The germline V gene encodes CDR1 LNHDA and CDR2 SQIVND (reference sequence). This CDR3 is 13 amino acids long. V lost 5 bases, J lost 7 bases, and 15 bases lay in between. This chain's CDR3 is CASSGRGKGEQYF. For the CDR3, the DNA is TGTGCCAGTAGTGGCAGGGGAAAGGGGGAGCAGTACTTC.

The CDR3 sequence is CASSSAGGDYNEQFF. CDR3 sequence (DNA): TGTGCCAGCAGCTCGGCGGGAGGAGACTACAATGAGCAGTTCTTC. The gene calls are TRBV11-2 and TRBJ2-1; 8 bases map to TRBD2. This CDR3 region has 15 residues. CDR1 SGHAT and CDR2 FQNNGV come from the germline V gene. V lost 4 bases, J lost 3 bases, and 5 bases stayed unmatched. Using reference TRBV11-2 and TRBJ2-1 for the parts outside the CDR3, the full variable domain is EAGVAQSPRYKIIEKRQSVAFWCNPISGHATLYWYQQILGQGPKLLIQFQNNGVVDDSQLPKDRFSAERLKGVDSTLKIQPAKLEDSAVYLCASSSAGGDYNEQFFGPGTRLTVL.

This sequence joins TRBV5-1 and TRBJ2-1; a weak D match, TRBD2 (7 bases). V lost 4 bases and J lost 3, with 14 bases in between. Per the germline V gene, CDR1 is SGHRS and CDR2 is YFSETQ. The CDR3 extends over 15 amino acids. The DNA for the CDR3 is TGCGCCAGCAGCAGGGGGGAGGGAGTCTACAATGAGCAGTTCTTC. Its translation: CASSRGEGVYNEQFF.